This T cell receptor (beta chain) was retrieved from a study of resident and recirculating memory T cells in vitiligo. Study summary: Samples were epidermis from two lesional and two nonlesional sites, plus PBMCs.

As regards this clone: Its cognate antigen is unknown.

Study results and limitations: Non-conserved TCRs across sites and patients suggested distinct clones per lesion.

Stable vitiligo meant no lesion change over the previous 6 months. The data were produced by immunoSEQ multiplex PCR, yet TCRdb's version contains in-frame clones alone and is incomplete. In the table there are tens of thousands of clones, around 92% of which are singletons. The CDR3 is 15 residues long. V was clipped by 7 bases and J by 1 base; unmatched bases: 4. Germline V gives CDR1 SGHNT, CDR2 YENEEA. Sequenced: blood. V gene TRBV11-3 combines with J gene TRBJ2-2; TRBD2 matches at 9 bases. This clonotype originated in a male donor with vitiligo. CDR3 amino acids: CASMRTSENTGELFF. CDR3 DNA sequence: TGTGCCAGCATGAGGACTAGCGAGAACACCGGGGAGCTGTTTTTT. Filled out from reference TRBV11-3 and TRBJ2-2, the complete variable domain reads EAGVVQSPRYKIIEKKQPVAFWCNPISGHNTLYWYLQNLGQGPELLIRYENEEAVDDSQLPKDRFSAERLKGVDSTLKIQPAELGDSAVYLCASMRTSENTGELFFGEGSRLTVL.